A single sample is the source of the 30 T cell receptor beta chains below, sequenced in a study of blood T cell repertoires in COVID-19. TCRdb's table, derived via immunoSEQ multiplex PCR, lists solely in-frame clones and lacks some. The table has some 130,000 clones, around 89% seen once. Material for sequencing was peripheral blood. These receptors came from a man in his 60s with COVID-19, enrolled during active disease.

J is TRBJ1-6 and V is TRBV10-3, with 8 bases fitting TRBD1. Trimming cost V 4 bases and J 7 bases; bases outside gene matches: 0. There are 13 residues in the CDR3. The germline V gene encodes CDR1 ENHRY and CDR2 SYGVKD. CDR3 nucleotide sequence: TGTGCCATCAGTGGGACAGGGAATTCACCCCTCCACTTT. Protein sequence: CAISGTGNSPLHF.

This clone has only one observation. The rearrangement uses TRBV5-1 and TRBJ2-3; TRBD1 matches 7 bases. This CDR3 region has 15 residues. J was trimmed by 2 bases and V by 3 bases; bases with no gene match: 6. Germline values: CDR1 SGHRS, CDR2 YFSETQ. The CDR3 sequence is CASSWTGLTTDTQYF. The DNA for the CDR3 is TGCGCCAGCAGCTGGACAGGACTTACCACAGATACGCAGTATTTT.

The chain links TRBV6-5 to TRBJ2-2; maybe TRBD2 (6 bases). The CDR3 contains 14 residues. Trimming stripped 10 bases from V and 0 bases from J, with 12 bases between. Germline assignment: CDR1 MNHEY and CDR2 SVGAGI. The CDR3 DNA reads as TGTGCCACACGGGGGTTCTCGAACACCGGGGAGCTGTTTTTT. Protein sequence: CATRGFSNTGELFF.

This chain uses TRBV29-1 with TRBJ1-1; D gene unclear. CDR3 length equals 13 residues. Trimming pared 4 bases from V and 6 bases from J, leaving 15 bases between. Germline V lookup: CDR1 SQVTM, CDR2 ANQGSEA. CDR3 sequence: CSVAFSTTSEAFF. The DNA of the CDR3 is TGCAGCGTTGCCTTTTCGACTACTTCTGAAGCTTTCTTT.

The chain is built from TRBV18 and TRBJ1-2, with no clear D. Germline-derived CDR1 and CDR2 are KGHSH and LQKENI. Trimming pared 3 bases from V and 8 bases from J, leaving 10 bases between. The CDR3 length is 12 residues. CDR3 in DNA: TGTGCCAGCTCACCGCCTCGGGTCGGCTACACCTTC. Amino acids: CASSPPRVGYTF.

The chain links TRBV6-5 to TRBJ2-2; TRBD2 matches 11 bases. The CDR3 consists of 15 residues. Germline V gives CDR1 MNHEY, CDR2 SVGAGI. Trimming at V came to 5 bases and at J to 1 base, leaving 0 bases not matched to a gene. CDR3 nucleotide sequence: TGTGCCAGCAGTACTAGCGGGGGGAACACCGGGGAGCTGTTTTTT. Translating gives CASSTSGGNTGELFF.

This clone was found many times. V and J are TRBV7-9 and TRBJ2-7; maybe TRBD1 (6 bases). Germline CDR1 and CDR2: SEHNR and FQNEAQ (reference sequence). The CDR3 is 14 residues long. The V end was cut by 5 bases, the J end by 3 bases, with 14 bases between. DNA for the CDR3: TGTGCCAGCAGCAAGGGGGTTAGAGGCTACGAGCAGTACTTC. It codes for CASSKGVRGYEQYF.

The chain links TRBV27 to TRBJ2-3; 11 bases are shared with TRBD2. From germline, CDR1 is MNHEY and CDR2 SMNVEV (reference sequence). The CDR3 runs 16 residues. V gave up 4 bases and J gave up 2 bases; unmatched junction bases: 5. DNA for the CDR3: TGTGCCAGCAGTTCCTTAGCGGGGGGGATCACAGATACGCAGTATTTT. It is translated as CASSSLAGGITDTQYF.

The chain is built from TRBV5-1 and TRBJ2-1, with 8 positions matching TRBD2. The CDR3 contains 14 residues. Trimming took 4 bases from V and 15 from J; bases not matched to a gene: 15. Germline CDR1 reads SGHRS; CDR2 reads YFSETQ. CDR3 nucleotide sequence: TGCGCCAGCAGCCCCGGGGGGGGTCCCCAGGGCTGGTTCTTC. Encoded protein: CASSPGGGPQGWFF.

The chain has TRBV6-5 and TRBJ1-2, with TRBD1 identical over 9 bases. Germline V gene data show CDR1 as MNHEY and CDR2 as SVGAGI. The CDR3 runs 14 residues. Germline trimming cut 6 bases from V and 8 bases from J; bases unmatched to any gene: 10. CDR3 DNA: TGTGCCAGCAGCCTTTCCCCGGGACAGGGAGGCTACACCTTC. Translation: CASSLSPGQGGYTF.

The chain links TRBV6-2 or TRBV6-3 to TRBJ1-5; tentative D call: TRBD1 (6 bases). Germline V gene data show CDR1 as MNHEY and CDR2 as SVGEGT. CDR3 size: 13 residues. Trimming pared 5 bases from V and 7 bases from J, leaving 12 bases between. CDR3 protein: CASSPGEGQPQHF. The DNA of the CDR3 is TGTGCCAGCAGTCCAGGGGAGGGGCAGCCCCAGCATTTT.

The chain uses TRBV7-3 and TRBJ1-4; D possibly corresponds to TRBD1 (6 bases). CDR1 is SGHTA, CDR2 FQGTGA, per germline. The CDR3 length is 14 residues. V was shortened by 8 bases and J by 4 bases, with 14 bases between the two germline ends. CDR3 sequence: CASPLRGFNEKLFF. The CDR3 bases are TGTGCCAGCCCTTTAAGGGGGTTTAATGAAAAACTGTTTTTT.

This rearrangement joins TRBV11-3 to TRBJ2-3; TRBD2 matches at 8 bases. V lost 5 bases, J lost 6 bases, and 13 bases stayed unmatched. The CDR3 has 16 amino acids. Germline V gene data show CDR1 as SGHNT and CDR2 as YENEEA. CDR3 residues: CASSRTGGALGDTQYF. The CDR3 coding sequence is TGTGCCAGCAGCCGGACCGGGGGGGCTTTGGGTGATACGCAGTATTTT.

The J gene is TRBJ1-4, the V gene TRBV6-6, with 9 bases lining up with TRBD1. The CDR3 is made up of 14 amino acids. CDR1 and CDR2 from the germline V gene are MNHNY and SVGAGI (reference sequence). Losses at the gene ends were 5 bases for V and 10 bases for J; bases not matched to a gene: 8. The CDR3 DNA is TGTGCCAGCAGTACCGGGACAGGGACCAGAAAACTGTTTTTT. It is translated as CASSTGTGTRKLFF.

The rearrangement links TRBV19 to TRBJ2-3, with D perhaps TRBD2 (6 bases). Deletions cut 5 bases from V and 6 bases from J, with 12 bases between. Germline V gene sequence: CDR1 LNHDA, CDR2 SQIVND (reference sequence). The CDR3 runs to 13 residues. The CDR3 reads CASSLRGGDTQYF. In nucleotides, the CDR3 is TGTGCCAGTAGTTTGAGAGGAGGGGATACGCAGTATTTT.

The chain links TRBV5-1 to TRBJ1-4, with D perhaps matching TRBD1 (6 bases). V lost 3 bases and J lost 6, with 12 bases in between. This CDR3 region has 14 residues. Germline values: CDR1 SGHRS, CDR2 YFSETQ. The CDR3 region is CASSWDTLYEKLFF. CDR3 bases: TGCGCCAGCAGCTGGGACACCTTGTATGAAAAACTGTTTTTT. Drawing the rest from reference TRBV5-1 and TRBJ1-4, the complete variable domain is KAGVTQTPRYLIKTRGQQVTLSCSPISGHRSVSWYQQTPGQGLQFLFEYFSETQRNKGNFPGRFSGRQFSNSRSEMNVSTLELGDSALYLCASSWDTLYEKLFFGSGTQLSVL.

This chain links TRBV5-6 with TRBJ1-1, with D unclear. CDR1 is SGHDT and CDR2 is YYEEEE in the germline V gene. The CDR3 sequence is 15 residues long. Deletions cut 6 bases from V and 1 base from J, with 16 bases between. The chain's CDR3 is CASTRRGAGNTEAFF. In DNA, the CDR3 is TGTGCCAGCACTCGCCGGGGAGCAGGGAACACTGAAGCTTTCTTT.

CDR3 in DNA: TGTGCCAGCAGCTTGGAGGGGGAGTACAATCAGCCCCAGCATTTT. Amino acid sequence: CASSLEGEYNQPQHF. The chain joins TRBV5-6 to TRBJ1-5, with D maybe TRBD1 (6 bases). Deletions cut 0 bases from V and 3 bases from J, with 10 bases between. Germline CDR1 reads SGHDT; CDR2 reads YYEEEE. The CDR3 is made up of 15 amino acids. Drawing the rest from reference TRBV5-6 and TRBJ1-5, the complete variable domain is DAGVTQSPTHLIKTRGQQVTLRCSPKSGHDTVSWYQQALGQGPQFIFQYYEEEERQRGNFPDRFSGHQFPNYSSELNVNALLLGDSALYLCASSLEGEYNQPQHFGDGTRLSIL.

The chain recombines TRBV10-3 with TRBJ2-1; maybe TRBD1 (5 bases). Germline V gene sequence: CDR1 ENHRY, CDR2 SYGVKD. The length of the CDR3 is 14 residues. Trimming pared 3 bases from V and 5 bases from J, leaving 11 bases between. As DNA, the CDR3 is TGTGCCATCAGTGATTTACAGGTGAACAATGAGCAGTTCTTC. This gives the protein CAISDLQVNNEQFF.

About this clone: The sample contains more than one DNA sequence encoding this CDR3. The chain joins TRBV6-2 or TRBV6-3 to TRBJ2-1; D uncertain. V lost 6 bases, J lost 0 bases, and 15 bases lay in between. Germline lookup yields CDR1 MNHEY and CDR2 SVGEGT. The CDR3 spans 16 residues. The DNA for the CDR3 is TGTGCCAGCAGCTCCGCACGCGGCGGCTCCTACAATGAGCAGTTCTTC. It is translated as CASSSARGGSYNEQFF.

V gene TRBV6-5 combines with J gene TRBJ2-5; 7 positions agree with TRBD1. The trim removed 5 bases at V and 2 bases at J, leaving 8 bases unmatched. The germline CDR1 and CDR2 sequences are MNHEY and SVGAGI. This CDR3 has 15 amino acids. CDR3: CASSPLGTAQETQYF. CDR3 nucleotides: TGTGCCAGCAGTCCCTTAGGGACAGCACAAGAGACCCAGTACTTC.

The chain employs TRBV29-1 and TRBJ1-2, with 9 bases that match TRBD1. CDR1 and CDR2 from the germline V gene are SQVTM and ANQGSEA. V lost 6 bases, J lost 1 base, and 9 bases stayed unmatched. CDR3 length equals 15 residues. CDR3 protein: CSVPGQGRSNYGYTF. The CDR3 region has the DNA TGCAGCGTCCCCGGACAGGGGCGAAGTAACTATGGCTACACCTTC.

This sequence joins TRBV6-5 and TRBJ1-3; 7 nucleotides match TRBD1. Germline values: CDR1 MNHEY, CDR2 SVGAGI. V was clipped by 4 bases and J by 0 bases; unmatched bases: 6. The CDR3 has 16 residues. In nucleotides, the CDR3 is TGTGCCAGCAGTTTAAGGACAGGTCGCTCTGGAAACACCATATATTTT. It translates to CASSLRTGRSGNTIYF.

J is TRBJ2-3 and V is TRBV11-3, with D uncertain. The germline gives CDR1 SGHNT, CDR2 YENEEA. The CDR3 extends over 14 amino acids. Between the trimmed V and J ends, which lost 2 bases and 4 bases, there was a span of 10 bases. DNA of the CDR3: TGTGCCAGCAGCTTATATAGAGGCTCAGATACGCAGTATTTT. Its translation is CASSLYRGSDTQYF.

The gene calls are TRBV3-1 (or the pseudogene TRBV3-2) and TRBJ2-7; the match to TRBD1 covers 9 bases. This CDR3 is 18 amino acids long. J gave up 2 bases and V 3 bases, and 14 bases lay outside the gene matches. Per germline, CDR1 LGHDT and CDR2 YNNKEL (reference sequence). The CDR3 DNA sequence: TGTGCCAGCAGCCATCCTCGAAGGACAGGGGCGATTACCTACGAGCAGTACTTC. Protein sequence: CASSHPRRTGAITYEQYF.

This clone turned up a few times. The rearrangement uses TRBV6-1 and TRBJ1-4; D gene uncertain. V was clipped by 0 bases and J by 7 bases, with 12 bases between them. This CDR3 region has 15 residues. CDR1 and CDR2 (germline): MNHNS, SASEGT. This CDR3 reads CASSEAGAWAEKLFF. The CDR3 DNA reads as TGTGCCAGCAGTGAAGCTGGTGCTTGGGCTGAAAAACTGTTTTTT.

The table lists this clone with a few counts. The genes are TRBV15 and TRBJ1-4, with D perhaps TRBD1 (5 bases). The CDR3 extends over 16 amino acids. V lost 0 bases and J lost 2, with 10 bases in between. Germline loops: CDR1 LNHNV, CDR2 YYDKDF (reference sequence). The CDR3 region is CATSRDRTRTNEKLFF. Here the CDR3 DNA reads TGTGCCACCAGCAGAGATCGGACACGGACTAATGAAAAACTGTTTTTT.

This clone was recorded once. V and J are TRBV7-2 and TRBJ2-7, with TRBD1 matching 8 bases. V lost 5 bases, J lost 3 bases, and 12 bases stayed unmatched. Germline loops: CDR1 SGHTA, CDR2 FQGNSA. The CDR3 length is 16 residues. CDR3 DNA sequence: TGTGCCAGCAGCCCTAGATCCGGGACAGGCTACTACGAGCAGTACTTC. Amino acid sequence: CASSPRSGTGYYEQYF.

The chain is built from TRBV4-1 and TRBJ1-5; no clear D gene. Germline V gene data show CDR1 as MGHRA and CDR2 as YSYEKL. The CDR3 loop spans 14 amino acids. The V gene lost 1 base and the J gene lost 9 bases, with 13 bases spanning the gap. CDR3: CASSQGFGESPQHF. CDR3 sequence (DNA): TGCGCCAGCAGCCAAGGGTTTGGGGAGTCGCCCCAGCATTTT.

This clone was recorded once. The V gene is TRBV13, the J gene TRBJ1-2; D possibly corresponds to TRBD1 (5 bases). V was clipped by 1 base and J by 3 bases, with 12 bases between them. CDR1 is PRHDT, CDR2 FYEKMQ, per germline (reference sequence). The CDR3 runs to 15 residues. This CDR3 reads CASSLDEKGDYGYTF. The CDR3 bases are TGTGCCAGCAGCTTAGACGAAAAAGGGGACTATGGCTACACCTTC. Full variable domain (missing parts from reference TRBV13 and TRBJ1-2): AAGVIQSPRHLIKEKRETATLKCYPIPRHDTVYWYQQGPGQDPQFLISFYEKMQSDKGSIPDRFSAQQFSDYHSELNMSSLELGDSALYFCASSLDEKGDYGYTFGSGTRLTVV.